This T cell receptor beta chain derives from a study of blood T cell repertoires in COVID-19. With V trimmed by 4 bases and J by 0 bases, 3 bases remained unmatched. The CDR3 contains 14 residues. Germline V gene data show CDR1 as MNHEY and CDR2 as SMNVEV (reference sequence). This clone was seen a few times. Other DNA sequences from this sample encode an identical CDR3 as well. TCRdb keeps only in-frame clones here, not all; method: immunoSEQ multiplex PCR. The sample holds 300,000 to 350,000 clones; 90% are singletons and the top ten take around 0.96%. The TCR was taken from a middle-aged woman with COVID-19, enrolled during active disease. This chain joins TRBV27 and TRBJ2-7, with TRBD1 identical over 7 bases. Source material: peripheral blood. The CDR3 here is CASSSTGSSYEQYF. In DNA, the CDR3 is TGTGCCAGCAGTTCGACAGGGAGCTCCTACGAGCAGTACTTC.